The clone carrying this TCR beta chain showed up just a few times. These data come from a study of beta chain features in type 1 diabetes. Since all of the isolated RNA was reverse transcribed, expressed TCRB transcripts were what got sequenced. Repertoires were generated with immunoSEQ multiplex PCR, while TCRdb's copy carries only in-frame clones and drops some. The sample yields approximately 150,000 clones, about 9.4% seen once. The V gene's germline CDR1 is SGHRS and CDR2 YFSETQ. The V gene lost 4 bases and the J gene lost 5 bases, with 15 bases spanning the gap. This CDR3 is built from 14 residues. CD4+ naive, central memory, regulatory and stem cell-like memory cells were sorted via CD45RO/CCR7/CD25/CD127/CD95/CD27.

The sample was naive CD4+ T cells from blood. The chain joins TRBV5-1 to TRBJ2-5; D gene unclear. The sequence was collected from a man younger than 35 in good health. The CDR3, as DNA: TGCGCCAGCAGCCACATTTTTCGTACGGAGACCCAGTACTTC. The encoded protein is CASSHIFRTETQYF.